A selection of T cell receptor beta chains follows, all from one sample in a study of OX40 agonist ivuxolimab in advanced cancers. Data came from immunoSEQ multiplex PCR; TCRdb stores just in-frame clones and leaves some out. Of about 51,000 clones in the sample, less than 90% were seen once. This sample comprised CD4+ or CD8+ T cells sorted from blood, obtained in a trial of the OX40 agonist ivuxolimab. Source of these receptors: an adult with an advanced solid tumor such as melanoma, head and neck, liver or kidney cancer. Both conserved end residues are part of each CDR3. The order of the fields is V gene, J gene, clone size, D gene, CDR3 DNA, CDR3 protein. D genes are given only for firm matches. The size of a clone is reported for some rows only, either as once, few or many, or as a class for expanded clones.

TRBV9	TRBJ2-1	.	.	TGTGCCAGCAGCGTAGCCTTTGAGGTAGAGCGCACTGAGCAGTTCTTC	CASSVAFEVERTEQFF
TRBV4-1	TRBJ1-5	.	.	TGCGCCAGCAGCCTCGTCCCGGGACAAAGGAATCAGCCCCAGCATTTT	CASSLVPGQRNQPQHF
TRBV19	TRBJ1-5	once	.	TGTGCCAGTAGTATTCTAGGGGTAACCAATCAGCCCCAGCATTTT	CASSILGVTNQPQHF
TRBV11-3	TRBJ2-2	.	.	TGTGCCAGCAGCTTATTAACCGGGGAGCTGTTTTTT	CASSLLTGELFF
TRBV4-3	TRBJ2-1	.	.	TGCGCCAGCAGCCAAGATTGGGGTCTTTTCAATGAGCAGTTCTTC	CASSQDWGLFNEQFF
TRBV27	TRBJ2-7	.	.	TGTGCCAGCAGTTTAAAGGCAGGGGCGTTAGGGGTAAACGAGCAGTACTTC	CASSLKAGALGVNEQYF
TRBV28	TRBJ1-3	.	.	TGTGCCAGCAGTTTGGGCAGGGTATATGGAAACACCATATATTTT	CASSLGRVYGNTIYF
TRBV4-1	TRBJ2-1	.	TRBD2	TGCGCCAGCAGCCAACCCGGGACTAGCGGGATAAATGAGCAGTTCTTC	CASSQPGTSGINEQFF
TRBV5-6	TRBJ1-1	.	.	TGTGCCAGCAGCTTGGTTTTCGGGGGCACTGAAGCTTTCTTT	CASSLVFGGTEAFF
TRBV19	TRBJ1-1	.	.	TGTGCCAGTAGTATAGAGGGGATGAACACTGAAGCTTTCTTT	CASSIEGMNTEAFF
TRBV9	TRBJ2-3	.	.	TGTGCCAGCAGCGGATGGGACGGTCCCACAGATACGCAGTATTTT	CASSGWDGPTDTQYF
TRBV28	TRBJ2-1	.	.	TGTGCCAGCAGTTTAGGAACCGCGAGGACCTACAATGAGCAGTTCTTC	CASSLGTARTYNEQFF
TRBV15	TRBJ2-2	.	TRBD1	TGTGCCACCAGTAGGGACAGGGGCACCGGGGAGCTGTTTTTT	CATSRDRGTGELFF
TRBV7-3	TRBJ1-3	.	.	TGTGCCAGCAGCTTAGCGCGGGTCTTCTCTGGAAACACCATATATTTT	CASSLARVFSGNTIYF
TRBV19	TRBJ2-1	.	.	TGTGCCAGTAGTATTACGAGCGGGGACAGTCTCTACAATGAGCAGTTCTTC	CASSITSGDSLYNEQFF
TRBV27	TRBJ1-1	.	.	TGTGCCAGCGTTAATTGGTTGAACACTGAAGCTTTCTTT	CASVNWLNTEAFF
TRBV6-6	TRBJ1-5	.	.	TGTGCCAGCAGTTACTCCAGCCTCAATCAGCCCCAGCATTTT	CASSYSSLNQPQHF
TRBV7-2	TRBJ2-1	.	.	TGTGCCAGCAGCTTAGGACCGGGCTATGAGCAGTTCTTC	CASSLGPGYEQFF
TRBV9	TRBJ2-3	.	TRBD1	TGTGCCAGCAGCGCCGGGACAGACAGCACAGATACGCAGTATTTT	CASSAGTDSTDTQYF
TRBV27	TRBJ1-6	.	.	TGTGCCAGCAGTGACGGGGAGGCGATCTATAATTCACCCCTCCACTTT	CASSDGEAIYNSPLHF
TRBV2	TRBJ1-5	once	TRBD1	TGTGCCAGCAGTCCGGACAGGGGGAATCAGCCCCAGCATTTT	CASSPDRGNQPQHF
TRBV19	TRBJ2-3	.	.	TGTGCCAGTAGTCCCCTCCAGGATAGCGGCACAGATACGCAGTATTTT	CASSPLQDSGTDTQYF
TRBV18	TRBJ2-7	.	.	TGTGCCAGCTCACCACCCTTCACATACGAGCAGTACTTC	CASSPPFTYEQYF
TRBV7-2	TRBJ2-7	.	TRBD1	TGTGCCAGCAGCTTAGCGCCGGGACAGAACTATTCCGCCTATGACTTGTACGAGCAGTACTTC	CASSLAPGQNYSAYDLYEQYF
TRBV11-2	TRBJ2-1	.	.	TGTGCCAGCAGCTTTTCTAGCTCCTACAATGAGCAGTTCTTC	CASSFSSSYNEQFF
TRBV29-1	TRBJ2-7	.	TRBD1	TGCAGCGTTGACGCTGAGGGGGCCGAGAGCTTCTACGAGCAGTACTTC	CSVDAEGAESFYEQYF
TRBV9	TRBJ2-5	.	TRBD2	TGTGCCAGCAGCGAGGTAGCGGGAGAAGAGACCCAGTACTTC	CASSEVAGEETQYF
TRBV11-2	TRBJ2-4	.	.	TGTGCCAGCAGCTTCTCCGGGGCCAAAAACATTCAGTACTTC	CASSFSGAKNIQYF
TRBV7-2	TRBJ2-3	.	.	TGTGCCAGCAGCTTGGTTAGCGGAGATACGCAGTATTTT	CASSLVSGDTQYF
TRBV27	TRBJ2-3	.	.	TGTGCCAGCAGTTTAACTCAGGATACGCAGTATTTT	CASSLTQDTQYF
TRBV5-1	TRBJ1-4	.	TRBD1	TGCGCCAGCAGGGCGACAGGGGGCGCTTCTGAAAAACTGTTTTTT	CASRATGGASEKLFF
TRBV2	TRBJ2-7	.	.	TGTGCCAGCAGTGAAGCTGTGGGTTCCTACGAGCAGTACTTC	CASSEAVGSYEQYF
TRBV5-8	TRBJ1-3	.	.	TGTGCCAGCAGGAAATTTGGGCACTACTCTGGAAACACCATATATTTT	CASRKFGHYSGNTIYF
TRBV5-6	TRBJ1-1	.	.	TGTGCCAGCAGCTTGGGGAGTGAAGCTTTCTTT	CASSLGSEAFF
TRBV6-1	TRBJ2-7	.	.	TGTGCCAGCGGGAAGGCAGGGGAGAATGAGCAGTACTTC	CASGKAGENEQYF
TRBV28	TRBJ2-7	.	TRBD1	TGTGCCAGTTCCTGGGACAGACTGAGCTCCTACGAGCAGTACTTC	CASSWDRLSSYEQYF
TRBV6-1	TRBJ2-5	.	TRBD2	TGTGCCAGCAGTGTCCCCCGGGGGGAGCCGGGGACCCAGTACTTC	CASSVPRGEPGTQYF
TRBV7-2	TRBJ1-4	.	.	TGTGCCAGCAGCCATACAGGAAAGGTTGAAAAACTGTTTTTT	CASSHTGKVEKLFF
TRBV7-6	TRBJ2-7	.	TRBD2	TGTGCCAGCAGCTCACTAGCGGGAGACCGCAAAATCTCCTACGAGCAGTACTTC	CASSSLAGDRKISYEQYF
TRBV27	TRBJ2-3	.	TRBD2	TGTGCCAGCAGTTTGAGTAGCGGGCGGCCGGCAGATACGCAGTATTTT	CASSLSSGRPADTQYF
TRBV9	TRBJ2-3	.	TRBD2	TGTGCCAGCAGCTCATCAGGTGGGGGGGTAGATACGCAGTATTTT	CASSSSGGGVDTQYF
TRBV27	TRBJ1-1	.	.	TGTGCCAGCAGTTTATCTTGGGGCAGGGGAGACACTGAAGCTTTCTTT	CASSLSWGRGDTEAFF
TRBV5-6	TRBJ2-7	.	.	TGTGCCAGCAGCCCTACTCTGGGCGAGCAGTACTTC	CASSPTLGEQYF
TRBV28	TRBJ2-2	.	.	TGTGCCAGCACATTACCGTTCGCCGGGGAGCTGTTTTTT	CASTLPFAGELFF
TRBV5-4	TRBJ2-1	.	.	TGTGCCAGCAGCTTGTTGGGTTACGAGCAGTTCTTC	CASSLLGYEQFF
TRBV9	TRBJ2-6	.	TRBD2	TGTGCCTCTACGGGGGGGCTCTCTGGGGCCAACGTCCTGACTTTC	CASTGGLSGANVLTF
TRBV27	TRBJ1-4	.	.	TGTGCCAGCAGTTTATCGTCCACAGTTAATGAAAAACTGTTTTTT	CASSLSSTVNEKLFF
TRBV7-9	TRBJ2-7	.	.	TGTGCCAGCAGCTTAAGTCCGGGTTCCTACGAGCAGTACTTC	CASSLSPGSYEQYF
TRBV7-9	TRBJ2-2	.	.	TGTGCCAGCAGCCAAGTGGGGGTGAAGACCGGGGAGCTGTTTTTT	CASSQVGVKTGELFF
TRBV27	TRBJ2-3	.	.	TGTGCCAGCAGTTTACTGGGGGACCTCCTGGGGTTGGATACGCAGTATTTT	CASSLLGDLLGLDTQYF
TRBV7-3	TRBJ2-6	.	.	TGTGCCAGCAGCTCACAGGGACCAGACATCACAGGGGCCAACGTCCTGACTTTC	CASSSQGPDITGANVLTF